What follows are 12 T cell receptor beta chains derived from one specimen sequenced in a study of shared clonotypes between healthy human individuals. Sequencing was performed with immunoSEQ multiplex PCR; in TCRdb, only in-frame clones are kept and a portion is missing. The sample has 550,000 to 600,000 clones; around 77% are singletons. Specimen: PBMCs. The source of these receptors is a woman in her thirties or forties in good health. Some clones in this sample may be carry-over from other donors' samples.

The chain couples TRBV10-3 to TRBJ2-2, with TRBD2 matching over 7 bases. Germline V gene data show CDR1 as ENHRY and CDR2 as SYGVKD. With 3 bases clipped from V and 5 bases from J, the junction kept 6 bases outside the gene matches. This CDR3 spans 15 amino acids. CDR3 residues: CAISDLRSGTGELFF. CDR3 bases: TGTGCCATCAGTGATTTGCGTAGCGGGACCGGGGAGCTGTTTTTT.

This clone was picked up a small number of times. The chain is built from TRBV5-1 and TRBJ1-2, with TRBD1 matching 10 bases. Germline V gene data show CDR1 as SGHRS and CDR2 as YFSETQ. The ends lost 3 bases at V and 4 bases at J; junction bases unmatched: 3. This CDR3 has 14 amino acids. Written as DNA, the CDR3 is TGCGCCAGCAGCTCGGGACAGGGGCTCTATGGCTACACCTTC. Translation gives CASSSGQGLYGYTF.

V and J are TRBV13 and TRBJ2-7, with 11 bases identical to TRBD2. Per the germline V gene, CDR1 is PRHDT and CDR2 is FYEKMQ (reference sequence). CDR3 size: 17 residues. Trimming took 3 bases from V and 2 from J; bases not matched to a gene: 9. The CDR3 reads CASSLDIAGGQTYEQYF. CDR3 sequence (DNA): TGTGCCAGCAGCTTGGACATAGCGGGAGGGCAGACCTACGAGCAGTACTTC.

V and J are TRBV30 and TRBJ2-3, with 11 nucleotides matching TRBD2. The J segment lost 7 bases and the V segment lost 3 bases, leaving 6 bases of the junction unmatched. Germline values: CDR1 GTSNPN, CDR2 SVGIG (reference sequence). The CDR3 is made up of 14 amino acids. DNA of the CDR3: TGTGCCTGGAGACTAGCGGGAGTGTTAAATACGCAGTATTTT. Encoded protein: CAWRLAGVLNTQYF.

This chain joins TRBV21-1 and TRBJ2-1; whether TRBD2, the table's D call, matches the DNA was not checked. TRBV21-1 is noted as a pseudogene. CDR3 length equals 17 residues. Here the CDR3 reads CAGSDRDSPSTENEQFF. The CDR3, as DNA: TGTGCCGGCAGCGACCGGGACTCCCCTTCAACTGAAAATGAGCAGTTCTTC.

This chain links TRBV5-1 with TRBJ2-5; 9 bases fit TRBD2. V lost 0 bases, J lost 5 bases, and 17 bases stayed unmatched. The germline V gene has CDR1 SGHRS and CDR2 YFSETQ. The CDR3 totals 19 residues. CDR3 in DNA: TGCGCCAGCAGCTTGGAAGGGTTGAAAATGCGGGAGGGCCAGGAGACCCAGTACTTC. Its protein is CASSLEGLKMREGQETQYF.

A single count supports this clone. The chain uses TRBV11-2 and TRBJ2-1; TRBD2 might be the D (5 bases). Per germline, CDR1 SGHAT and CDR2 FQNNGV. The CDR3 extends over 17 amino acids. V was cut by 8 bases and J by 7 bases, with 27 bases left in between. The CDR3 spells CASLSSPDLGLINEQFF. As DNA, the CDR3 is TGTGCCAGCTTATCAAGTCCGGACTTAGGTTTAATTAATGAGCAGTTCTTC.

CDR3 in amino acids: CASSLVLGPQETQYF. CDR3 nucleotides: TGTGCCAGCAGCTTGGTACTGGGACCGCAAGAGACCCAGTACTTC. V is TRBV27 and J is TRBJ2-5; D may match TRBD1 or TRBD2 (5 bases each). Germline CDR1 and CDR2: MNHEY and SMNVEV (reference sequence). The CDR3 consists of 15 residues. Trimming pared 6 bases from V and 2 bases from J, leaving 16 bases between.

The chain carries TRBV25-1 and TRBJ2-1, with 8 positions matching TRBD2. With V trimmed by 3 bases and J by 2 bases, 6 bases remained unmatched. Germline lookup yields CDR1 MGHDK and CDR2 SYGVNS. CDR3 size: 16 residues. CDR3 sequence (DNA): TGTGCCAGCAGTGATTCTCCGGGACTAGCCTACAATGAGCAGTTCTTC. It yields the protein CASSDSPGLAYNEQFF.

V is TRBV10-3 and J is TRBJ2-5; a weak D match, TRBD2 (5 bases). The germline V gene has CDR1 ENHRY and CDR2 SYGVKD. Trimming removed 2 bases from V and 6 bases from J, with 13 bases in between. The CDR3 spans 14 residues. The CDR3 DNA follows: TGTGCCATCAGTGAGGGGTCTAGCTGGCAGACCCAGTACTTC. Residues: CAISEGSSWQTQYF.

The J gene is TRBJ2-3, the V gene TRBV5-4; the D gene could be TRBD1 or TRBD2 (5 bases each). The CDR3 spans 16 residues. CDR1 and CDR2 (germline): SGHNT, YYREEE (reference sequence). V was shortened by 4 bases and J by 0 bases, with 15 bases between the two germline ends. Written as DNA, the CDR3 is TGTGCCAGCAGCCAAGATGGGACGTCTAGCACAGATACGCAGTATTTT. Translated: CASSQDGTSSTDTQYF. Full variable domain (remainder filled in from reference TRBV5-4 and TRBJ2-3): ETGVTQSPTHLIKTRGQQVTLRCSSQSGHNTVSWYQQALGQGPQFIFQYYREEENGRGNFPPRFSGLQFPNYSSELNVNALELDDSALYLCASSQDGTSSTDTQYFGPGTRLTVL.

The genes are TRBV9 and TRBJ1-2, with 8 bases that match TRBD1. This CDR3 is built from 15 residues. V gave up 3 bases and J gave up 7 bases; unmatched junction bases: 11. Germline V lookup: CDR1 SGDLS, CDR2 YYNGEE. The CDR3 nucleotides read TGTGCCAGCAGCGAACAGGACAGGGACCCTTCTGGCTACACCTTC. This translates into CASSEQDRDPSGYTF.